The present entry profiles one TCR beta chain with its context. The CDR3 covers 15 residues. V lost 4 bases to trimming and J lost 9 bases; unmatched junction nucleotides: 6. The germline gives CDR1 SGHRS, CDR2 YFSETQ. The source of the sample is a study of cytomegalovirus exposure and HLA in healthy donors. It was with 60 Vbeta and 13 Jbeta primers that the PCR ran. Sequencing was performed with immunoSEQ multiplex PCR; in TCRdb, only in-frame clones are kept and a portion is missing. The table lists roughly 120,000 clones, about four fifths of them singletons. J is TRBJ1-6 and V is TRBV5-1; 11 bases are a match to TRBD1. The sequence derives from a man younger than 35 in good health and CMV-seronegative. Sequencing used PBMCs. CDR3 amino acids: CASSLRTGGLSPLHF. The CDR3, as DNA: TGCGCCAGCAGCCTTCGGACAGGGGGCCTTTCACCCCTCCACTTT.